What follows are 15 T cell receptor beta chains derived from one specimen sequenced in a study of OX40 agonist ivuxolimab in advanced cancers. The table came from immunoSEQ multiplex PCR; TCRdb's copy has only in-frame clones and leaves some out. The sample has around 130,000 clones; around 93% are singletons. Sequences were derived from CD4+ or CD8+ T cells sorted from blood, sampled in a trial of the OX40 agonist ivuxolimab. The receptors derive from an adult with an advanced solid tumor such as melanoma, head and neck, liver or kidney cancer.

This clone appeared a single time. The genes are TRBV7-2 and TRBJ2-5; the match to TRBD1 covers 8 bases. CDR1 SGHTA and CDR2 FQGNSA come from the germline V gene. CDR3 size: 15 residues. V shed 4 bases, J shed 5 bases, and the junction held 9 bases outside the gene matches. CDR3 region: CASSSMTGVRETQYF. Here the CDR3 DNA reads TGTGCCAGCAGCTCTATGACAGGGGTTAGGGAGACCCAGTACTTC.

The chain has TRBV18 and TRBJ2-3; 10 positions agree with TRBD1. The CDR3 contains 19 residues. Germline trimming cut 3 bases from V and 2 bases from J; bases unmatched to any gene: 14. Germline CDR1 reads KGHSH; CDR2 reads LQKENI. The CDR3 bases are TGTGCCAGCTCACCGTCCCGGGACAGGGGACGGGTGTTCACAGATACGCAGTATTTT. This codes for CASSPSRDRGRVFTDTQYF.

The chain uses TRBV9 and TRBJ2-2, with D tentatively TRBD1 (5 bases). Trimming pared 3 bases from V and 0 bases from J, leaving 9 bases between. Germline CDR1 is SGDLS and CDR2 is YYNGEE. The CDR3 extends over 15 amino acids. CDR3: CASSETDANTGELFF. The CDR3 DNA reads as TGTGCCAGCAGCGAGACAGACGCGAACACCGGGGAGCTGTTTTTT. Complete variable domain (other parts from reference TRBV9 and TRBJ2-2): DSGVTQTPKHLITATGQRVTLRCSPRSGDLSVYWYQQSLDQGLQFLIQYYNGEERAKGNILERFSAQQFPDLHSELNLSSLELGDSALYFCASSETDANTGELFFGEGSRLTVL.

The chain couples TRBV6-1 to TRBJ2-1; TRBD1 matches at 10 bases. V shed 2 bases, J shed 8 bases, and the junction held 9 bases outside the gene matches. The CDR3 is 16 residues long. Germline CDR1 is MNHNS and CDR2 is SASEGT. In nucleotides, the CDR3 is TGTGCCAGCAGTGAACCGGGACAGGGGATTTGGGATGAGCAGTTCTTC. Encoded protein: CASSEPGQGIWDEQFF.

The chain uses TRBV6-5 and TRBJ1-1, with a weak D call TRBD1 (5 bases). The CDR3 length is 15 residues. V lost 8 bases to trimming and J lost 5 bases, with 21 bases between them. In germline, CDR1 is MNHEY, CDR2 SVGAGI. CDR3 protein: CASRRGSGVRTEAFF. The CDR3 bases are TGTGCCAGCCGTCGGGGCTCGGGGGTCCGGACTGAAGCTTTCTTT.

The CDR3 sequence is CATSRSPADTQYF. The DNA for the CDR3 is TGTGCCACCAGCAGGTCACCGGCAGATACGCAGTATTTT. This chain connects TRBV15 to TRBJ2-3; unclear D gene. The CDR3 runs 13 residues. V was pared by 3 bases and J by 4 bases, with 8 bases between. The germline V gene encodes CDR1 LNHNV and CDR2 YYDKDF (reference sequence).

The J gene is TRBJ1-1, the V gene TRBV10-2; 7 nucleotides match TRBD1. The V gene's germline CDR1 is WSHSY and CDR2 SAAADI. This CDR3 spans 14 amino acids. V shed 7 bases, J shed 4 bases, and the junction held 9 bases outside the gene matches. The CDR3 loop reads CASMTGRGGTEAFF. CDR3 coding DNA: TGCGCCAGCATGACAGGGAGAGGTGGCACTGAAGCTTTCTTT.

The chain employs TRBV5-5 and TRBJ2-1; D might be TRBD2 (6 bases). Trimming removed 0 bases at V and 7 bases at J, with 11 bases between. In germline, CDR1 is SGHKS, CDR2 YYEKEE (reference sequence). CDR3 length equals 14 residues. The CDR3 sequence: CASSLGGLSNEQFF. The DNA of the CDR3 is TGTGCCAGCAGCTTGGGGGGACTTTCGAATGAGCAGTTCTTC. Supplemented by reference TRBV5-5 and TRBJ2-1, the full variable domain reads DAGVTQSPTHLIKTRGQQVTLRCSPISGHKSVSWYQQVLGQGPQFIFQYYEKEERGRGNFPDRFSARQFPNYSSELNVNALLLGDSALYLCASSLGGLSNEQFFGPGTRLTVL.

The chain uses TRBV7-2 and TRBJ2-5; no clear D. The CDR3 is made up of 12 amino acids. In germline, CDR1 is SGHTA, CDR2 FQGNSA. V was clipped by 5 bases and J by 2 bases, with 6 bases between them. CDR3 loop: CASSPFQETQYF. CDR3 nucleotide sequence: TGTGCCAGCAGCCCATTTCAAGAGACCCAGTACTTC.

This chain links TRBV7-2 with TRBJ1-5; no clear D gene. The V end was cut by 2 bases, the J end by 4 bases, with 6 bases between. Per germline, CDR1 SGHTA and CDR2 FQGNSA. The CDR3 loop spans 13 amino acids. CDR3 nucleotide sequence: TGTGCCAGCAGCTTAAATCTAAATCAGCCCCAGCATTTT. This encodes CASSLNLNQPQHF. The entire variable domain, with the rest obtained from reference TRBV7-2 and TRBJ1-5, is as follows: GAGVSQSPSNKVTEKGKDVELRCDPISGHTALYWYRQSLGQGLEFLIYFQGNSAPDKSGLPSDRFSAERTGGSVSTLTIQRTQQEDSAVYLCASSLNLNQPQHFGDGTRLSIL.

The chain uses TRBV15 and TRBJ1-3; tentative D call: TRBD1 (6 bases). Germline CDR1 LNHNV, CDR2 YYDKDF (reference sequence). The CDR3 is made up of 17 amino acids. The V end lost 3 bases, the J end lost 3 bases, and 18 bases lay between the germline ends. Written as DNA, the CDR3 is TGTGCCACCAGCAGTTACCCTCGGGGGGCGAGTGGAAACACCATATATTTT. Translation: CATSSYPRGASGNTIYF.

The rearrangement joins TRBV7-9 to TRBJ2-1, with 9 bases aligning to TRBD2. Trimming removed 1 base from V and 8 bases from J; junction bases left unmatched: 6. Germline CDR1 SEHNR, CDR2 FQNEAQ (reference sequence). The CDR3 sequence is 15 residues long. This CDR3 reads CASSLVVAGVYEQFF. The CDR3 coding sequence is TGTGCCAGCAGCTTAGTGGTAGCGGGGGTCTATGAGCAGTTCTTC.

The chain uses TRBV18 and TRBJ2-3, with D uncertain. Germline V CDR1 and CDR2: KGHSH, LQKENI. The CDR3 length is 15 residues. Trimming left V 0 bases short and J 5 bases short, with 12 bases between. The CDR3 protein is CASSPPFSNQDTQYF. As DNA, the CDR3 is TGTGCCAGCTCACCACCGTTTAGCAATCAAGATACGCAGTATTTT.

This chain connects TRBV28 to TRBJ2-1; TRBD2 matches at 10 bases. V lost 3 bases, J lost 6 bases, and 2 bases stayed unmatched. This CDR3 has 14 amino acids. Germline V gene sequence: CDR1 MDHEN, CDR2 SYDVKM. The DNA of the CDR3 is TGTGCCAGCAGTTTCGCTAGCGGGGGCAATGAGCAGTTCTTC. It translates to CASSFASGGNEQFF.

The J gene is TRBJ2-1, the V gene TRBV19; D ambiguous. The V gene's germline CDR1 is LNHDA and CDR2 SQIVND (reference sequence). V was cut by 5 bases and J by 1 base, with 9 bases left in between. The CDR3 is made up of 14 amino acids. For the CDR3, the DNA is TGTGCCAGTAGTGTGGTAGGGTCCTACAATGAGCAGTTCTTC. It yields the protein CASSVVGSYNEQFF.